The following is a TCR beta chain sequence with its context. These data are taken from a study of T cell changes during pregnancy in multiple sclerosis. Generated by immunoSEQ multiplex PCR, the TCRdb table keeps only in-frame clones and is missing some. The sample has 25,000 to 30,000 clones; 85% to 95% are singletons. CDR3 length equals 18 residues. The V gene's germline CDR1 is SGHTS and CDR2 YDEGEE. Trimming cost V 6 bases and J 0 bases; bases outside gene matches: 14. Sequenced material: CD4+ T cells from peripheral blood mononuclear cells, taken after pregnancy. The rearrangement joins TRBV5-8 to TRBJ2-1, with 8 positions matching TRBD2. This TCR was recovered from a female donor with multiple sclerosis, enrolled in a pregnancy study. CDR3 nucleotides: TGTGCCAGCAAGGGTGGGGCGGGGGGCCTGAGCTCCTACAATGAGCAGTTCTTC. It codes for CASKGGAGGLSSYNEQFF.